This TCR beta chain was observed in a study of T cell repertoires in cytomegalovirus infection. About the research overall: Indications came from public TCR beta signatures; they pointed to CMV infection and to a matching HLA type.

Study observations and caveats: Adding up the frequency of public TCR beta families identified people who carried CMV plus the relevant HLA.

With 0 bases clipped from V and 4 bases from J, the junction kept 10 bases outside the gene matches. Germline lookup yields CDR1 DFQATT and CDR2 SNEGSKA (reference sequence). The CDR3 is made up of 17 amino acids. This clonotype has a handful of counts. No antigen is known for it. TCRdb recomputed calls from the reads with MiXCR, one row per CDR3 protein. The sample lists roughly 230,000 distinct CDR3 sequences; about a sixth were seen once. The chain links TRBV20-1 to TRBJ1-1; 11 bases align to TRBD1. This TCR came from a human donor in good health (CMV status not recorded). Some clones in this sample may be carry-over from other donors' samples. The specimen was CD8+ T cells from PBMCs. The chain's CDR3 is CSARDEGTGGFLTEAFF. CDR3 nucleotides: TGCAGTGCTAGAGATGAGGGGACAGGGGGATTTCTCACTGAAGCTTTCTTT.